This T cell receptor (beta chain) was recorded in a study of siplizumab effects on memory and regulatory T cells. CDR3 length: 17 amino acids. Germline values: CDR1 MDHEN, CDR2 SYDVKM. V lost 6 bases and J 2 bases, leaving 23 bases between the germline ends. The table came from immunoSEQ multiplex PCR; TCRdb's copy has only in-frame clones and leaves some out. Of about 100,000 clones in the sample, more than 85% were seen once. The chain employs TRBV28 and TRBJ2-7, with D perhaps matching TRBD1 (6 bases). The sequence came from a human donor in good health. The material sequenced was CD4+ T cells sorted from blood. This chain's CDR3 is CASSANFEGGLPYEQYF. The CDR3 coding sequence is TGTGCCAGCAGCGCAAACTTCGAAGGGGGATTGCCCTACGAGCAGTACTTC.